The T cell receptor beta chain described here comes from a study of T cell responses to AZD1222 COVID-19 vaccine. CDR1 MNHEY and CDR2 SVGAGI come from the germline V gene. V gave up 0 bases and J gave up 4 bases, with 9 bases separating them. This CDR3 is built from 14 residues. The analysis combined second doses at about 4 or about 12 weeks. Sequenced by immunoSEQ multiplex PCR; TCRdb stores in-frame clones only, minus some. The sample yields 140,000 to 150,000 clones, roughly 90% seen once. The specimen was peripheral blood, collected 28 days after the second AZD1222 dose. The chain has TRBV6-5 and TRBJ1-2; D is unresolved. The source of this sequence is an adult who received the AZD1222 COVID-19 vaccine. CDR3 nucleotide sequence: TGTGCCAGCAGTTACTCGTTCGGGATCTATGGCTACACCTTC. This encodes CASSYSFGIYGYTF.